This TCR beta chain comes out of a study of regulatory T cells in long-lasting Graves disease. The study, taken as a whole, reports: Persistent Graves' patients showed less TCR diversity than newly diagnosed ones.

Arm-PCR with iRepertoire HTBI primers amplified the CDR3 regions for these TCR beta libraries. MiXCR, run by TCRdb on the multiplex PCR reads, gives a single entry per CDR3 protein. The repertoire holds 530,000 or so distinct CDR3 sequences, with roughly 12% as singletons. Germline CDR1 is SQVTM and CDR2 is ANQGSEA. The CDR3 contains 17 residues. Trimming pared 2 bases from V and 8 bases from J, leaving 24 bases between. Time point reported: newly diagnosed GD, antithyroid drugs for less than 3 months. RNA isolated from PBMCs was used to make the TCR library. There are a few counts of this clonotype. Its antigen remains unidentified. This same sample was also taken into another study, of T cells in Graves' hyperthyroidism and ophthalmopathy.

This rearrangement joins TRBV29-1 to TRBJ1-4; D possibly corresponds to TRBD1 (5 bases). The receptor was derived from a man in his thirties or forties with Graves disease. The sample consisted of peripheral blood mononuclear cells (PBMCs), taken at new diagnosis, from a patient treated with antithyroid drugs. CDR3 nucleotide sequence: TGCAGCGTTGAATTTCACGGGGACCCCTCGGCGGACGAAAAACTGTTTTTT. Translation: CSVEFHGDPSADEKLFF.